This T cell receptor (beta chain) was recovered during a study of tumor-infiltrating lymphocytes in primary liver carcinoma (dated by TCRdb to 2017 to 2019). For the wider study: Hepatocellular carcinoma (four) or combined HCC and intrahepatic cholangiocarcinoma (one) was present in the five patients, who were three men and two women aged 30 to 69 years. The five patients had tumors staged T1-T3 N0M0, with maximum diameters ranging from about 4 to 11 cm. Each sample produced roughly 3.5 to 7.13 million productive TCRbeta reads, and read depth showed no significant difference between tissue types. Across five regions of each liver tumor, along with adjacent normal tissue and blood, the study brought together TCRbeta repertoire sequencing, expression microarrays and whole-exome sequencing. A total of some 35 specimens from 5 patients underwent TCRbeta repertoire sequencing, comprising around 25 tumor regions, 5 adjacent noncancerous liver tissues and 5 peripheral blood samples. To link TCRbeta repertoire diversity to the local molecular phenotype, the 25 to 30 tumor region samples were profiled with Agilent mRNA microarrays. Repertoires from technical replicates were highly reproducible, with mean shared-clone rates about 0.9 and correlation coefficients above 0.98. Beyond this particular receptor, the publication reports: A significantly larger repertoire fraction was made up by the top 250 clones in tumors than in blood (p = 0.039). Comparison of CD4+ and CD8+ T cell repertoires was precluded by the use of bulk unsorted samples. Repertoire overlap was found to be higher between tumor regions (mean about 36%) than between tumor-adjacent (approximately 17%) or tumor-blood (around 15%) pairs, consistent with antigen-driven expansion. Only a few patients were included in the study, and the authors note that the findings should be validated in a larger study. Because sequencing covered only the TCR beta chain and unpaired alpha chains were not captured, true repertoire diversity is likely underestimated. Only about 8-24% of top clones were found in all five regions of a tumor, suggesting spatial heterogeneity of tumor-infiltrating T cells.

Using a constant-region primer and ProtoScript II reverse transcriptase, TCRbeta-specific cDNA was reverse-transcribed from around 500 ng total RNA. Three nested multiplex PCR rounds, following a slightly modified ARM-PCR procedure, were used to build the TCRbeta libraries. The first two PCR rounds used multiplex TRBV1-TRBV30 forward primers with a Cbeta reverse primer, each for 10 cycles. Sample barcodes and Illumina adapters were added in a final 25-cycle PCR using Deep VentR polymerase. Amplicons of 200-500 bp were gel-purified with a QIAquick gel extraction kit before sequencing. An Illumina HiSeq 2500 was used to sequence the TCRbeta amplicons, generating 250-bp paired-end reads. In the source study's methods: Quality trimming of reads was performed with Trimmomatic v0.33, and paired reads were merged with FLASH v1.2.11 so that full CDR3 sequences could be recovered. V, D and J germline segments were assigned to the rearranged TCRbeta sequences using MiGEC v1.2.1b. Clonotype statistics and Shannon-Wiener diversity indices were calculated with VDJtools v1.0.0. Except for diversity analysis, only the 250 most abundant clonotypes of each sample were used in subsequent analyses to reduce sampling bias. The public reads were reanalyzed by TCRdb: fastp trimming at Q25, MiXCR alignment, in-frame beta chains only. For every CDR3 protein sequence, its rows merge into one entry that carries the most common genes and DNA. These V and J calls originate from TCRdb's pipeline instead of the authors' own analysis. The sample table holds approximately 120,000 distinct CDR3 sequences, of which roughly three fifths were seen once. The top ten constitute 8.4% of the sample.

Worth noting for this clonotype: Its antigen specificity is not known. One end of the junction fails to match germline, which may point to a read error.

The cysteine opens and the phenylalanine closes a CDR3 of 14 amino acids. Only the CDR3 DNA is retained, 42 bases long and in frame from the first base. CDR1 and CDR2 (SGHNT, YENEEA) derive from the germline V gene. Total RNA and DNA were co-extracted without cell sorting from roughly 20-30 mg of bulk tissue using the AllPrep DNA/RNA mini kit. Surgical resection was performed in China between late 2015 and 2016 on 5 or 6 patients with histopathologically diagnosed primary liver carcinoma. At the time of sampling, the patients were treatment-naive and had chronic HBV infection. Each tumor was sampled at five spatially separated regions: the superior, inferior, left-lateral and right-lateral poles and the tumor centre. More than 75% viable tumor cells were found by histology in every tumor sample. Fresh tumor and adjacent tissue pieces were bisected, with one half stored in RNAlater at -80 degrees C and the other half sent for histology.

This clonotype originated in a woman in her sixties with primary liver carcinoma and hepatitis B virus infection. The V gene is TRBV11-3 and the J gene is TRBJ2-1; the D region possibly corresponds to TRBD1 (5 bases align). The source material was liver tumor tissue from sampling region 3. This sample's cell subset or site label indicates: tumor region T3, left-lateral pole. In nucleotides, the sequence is TGTGCTAGCAGCTTAAAAGGGGTTGATAATGAGCAGTTCTTC. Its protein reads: CASSLKGVDNEQFF. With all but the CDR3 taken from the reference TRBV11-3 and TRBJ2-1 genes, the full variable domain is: EAGVVQSPRYKIIEKKQPVAFWCNPISGHNTLYWYLQNLGQGPELLIRYENEEAVDDSQLPKDRFSAERLKGVDSTLKIQPAELGDSAVYLCASSLKGVDNEQFFGPGTRLTVL.